The 22 T cell receptor beta chains reported below all come from one sample, sequenced in a study of identical twins. MiXCR, run by TCRdb on the 5' RACE reads, gives a single entry per CDR3 protein. The repertoire holds roughly 500,000 distinct CDR3 sequences, with 20% to 25% as singletons. This sample was shared with a second study, whose subject was T cells expressing NK-cell markers.

Specimen: CD4+ T cells sorted from blood. These receptors all stem from a woman between 18 and 29 years old in good health.

The V and J genes are TRBV4-1 and TRBJ2-1; maybe TRBD2 (6 bases). Germline V lookup: CDR1 MGHRA, CDR2 YSYEKL. The CDR3 extends over 14 amino acids. Trimming removed 1 base from V and 9 bases from J, with 13 bases in between. The CDR3: CASSQGEVGGEQFF. The DNA of the CDR3 is TGCGCCAGCAGCCAAGGCGAAGTCGGGGGTGAGCAGTTCTTC.

This clonotype has ten or more counts. The chain uses TRBV12-3 or TRBV12-4 and TRBJ1-5; D is undetermined. Deletions cut 5 bases from V and 0 bases from J, with 5 bases between. CDR3 length: 13 amino acids. CDR3 sequence (DNA): TGTGCCAGCAGTGCCCATAGCAATCAGCCCCAGCATTTT. Its protein product is CASSAHSNQPQHF.

The chain joins TRBV6-5 to TRBJ2-7; D possibly corresponds to TRBD1 (6 bases). The CDR3 length is 13 residues. The germline V gene has CDR1 MNHEY and CDR2 SVGAGI. V shed 4 bases and J shed 7 bases, with 14 bases lying between them. CDR3 sequence (DNA): TGTGCCAGCAGTTGGACAGCCCTCGGGGAGCAGTACTTC. Encoded protein: CASSWTALGEQYF.

This clonotype has only a few counts. The CDR3 loop is CASSDGTSRYEQYF. CDR3 nucleotides: TGTGCCAGCAGCGATGGGACTAGCAGATACGAGCAGTACTTC. V is TRBV9 and J is TRBJ2-7; 9 bases fit TRBD2. There are 14 residues in the CDR3. After removal of 3 bases from V and 4 bases from J, the junction contained 5 bases not matched to a gene. Germline lookup yields CDR1 SGDLS and CDR2 YYNGEE. Together with reference TRBV9 and TRBJ2-7, the CDR3 gives the full variable domain: DSGVTQTPKHLITATGQRVTLRCSPRSGDLSVYWYQQSLDQGLQFLIQYYNGEERAKGNILERFSAQQFPDLHSELNLSSLELGDSALYFCASSDGTSRYEQYFGPGTRLTVT.

This sequence joins TRBV6-2 or TRBV6-3 and TRBJ2-5; D perhaps matches TRBD1 (6 bases). This CDR3 spans 14 amino acids. Germline CDR1 and CDR2: MNHEY and SVGEGT. Between the trimmed V and J ends, which lost 4 bases and 5 bases, there was a span of 14 bases. The CDR3 nucleotides read TGTGCCAGCAGTTCCCAACAGGGAAGGGAGACCCAGTACTTC. Translating it yields CASSSQQGRETQYF.

This clonotype was seen a handful of times. The genes are TRBV29-1 and TRBJ2-2; no firm D call. Trimming took off 3 bases at V and 6 bases at J, with 8 bases between the two ends. The CDR3 is made up of 12 amino acids. The V gene's germline CDR1 is SQVTM and CDR2 ANQGSEA. The CDR3, as DNA: TGCAGCGTTGATCCTGGGCCCGGGGAGCTGTTTTTT. Protein sequence: CSVDPGPGELFF.

The V gene is TRBV20-1, the J gene TRBJ2-1; 7 bases agree with TRBD2. Germline lookup yields CDR1 DFQATT and CDR2 SNEGSKA (reference sequence). Germline trimming cut 7 bases from V and 0 bases from J; bases unmatched to any gene: 9. The CDR3 totals 15 residues. Here the CDR3 reads CSVPPRGTSYNEQFF. The CDR3 DNA follows: TGCAGTGTTCCGCCGCGGGGGACCTCCTACAATGAGCAGTTCTTC.

This clonotype was counted at least ten times. The J gene is TRBJ2-3, the V gene TRBV29-1; 8 nucleotides match TRBD2. In germline, CDR1 is SQVTM, CDR2 ANQGSEA. Trimming removed 3 bases from V and 1 base from J; junction bases left unmatched: 0. The CDR3 spans 13 residues. The DNA for the CDR3 is TGCAGCGTTGATAGCGGGGGCACAGATACGCAGTATTTT. Its protein is CSVDSGGTDTQYF.

V gene TRBV5-5 combines with J gene TRBJ2-3; D might be TRBD2 (7 bases). V shed 1 base and J shed 5 bases, with 23 bases lying between them. This CDR3 spans 18 amino acids. Germline-derived CDR1 and CDR2 are SGHKS and YYEKEE (reference sequence). This CDR3 reads CASSLFRGGNNRGDTQYF. The CDR3 region has the DNA TGTGCCAGCAGCTTGTTCCGCGGGGGCAACAATCGGGGAGATACGCAGTATTTT.

This clonotype was found many times. CDR3 nucleotides: TGCGCCAGCAGCTCCTCTGTGCAAGAGACCCAGTACTTC. Protein product: CASSSSVQETQYF. This sequence joins TRBV5-1 and TRBJ2-5; D is unclear. The CDR3 length is 13 residues. Germline V CDR1 and CDR2: SGHRS, YFSETQ. Trimming removed 3 bases from V and 2 bases from J, with 8 bases in between.

The rearrangement uses TRBV9 and TRBJ2-7, with 7 bases lining up with TRBD1. This CDR3 is built from 16 residues. CDR1 is SGDLS, CDR2 YYNGEE, per germline. V was pared by 2 bases and J by 2 bases, with 10 bases of the junction left unmatched. The CDR3 region is CASSVTGQARTYEQYF. The CDR3 region has the DNA TGTGCCAGCAGCGTGACCGGACAGGCGAGAACCTACGAGCAGTACTTC.

This clonotype has a count of ten or more. The chain couples TRBV12-3 or TRBV12-4 to TRBJ1-1; D is undetermined. Deletions cut 5 bases from V and 11 bases from J, with 12 bases between. CDR3 length equals 11 residues. The CDR3 is CASSPNWVAFF. In DNA, the CDR3 is TGTGCCAGCAGTCCCAATTGGGTGGCTTTCTTT.

There are a few counts of this clonotype. The chain recombines TRBV6-5 with TRBJ1-4; D is uncertain. Germline V gene sequence: CDR1 MNHEY, CDR2 SVGAGI. The V end lost 0 bases, the J end lost 8 bases, and 7 bases lay between the germline ends. CDR3 length equals 13 residues. In DNA form, the CDR3 reads TGTGCCAGCAGTTACTCAGGCCCCGAAAAACTGTTTTTT. It specifies CASSYSGPEKLFF.

This clonotype was counted only a few times. The chain combines TRBV20-1 with TRBJ1-1; D may be TRBD1 (5 bases). This CDR3 comprises 13 residues. CDR1 and CDR2 from the germline V gene are DFQATT and SNEGSKA (reference sequence). V lost 5 bases and J 1 base, leaving 11 bases between the germline ends. This CDR3 is CSARPRANTEAFF. CDR3 nucleotide sequence: TGCAGTGCTCGTCCCAGGGCGAACACTGAAGCTTTCTTT.

Only a few counts were recorded for this clonotype. The chain is built from TRBV7-2 and TRBJ2-1, with 7 bases fitting TRBD1. The length of the CDR3 is 13 residues. V shed 4 bases, J shed 9 bases, and the junction held 6 bases outside the gene matches. In germline, CDR1 is SGHTA, CDR2 FQGNSA. This CDR3 is CASSYTGETEQFF. The CDR3 region has the DNA TGTGCCAGCAGCTATACAGGGGAGACTGAGCAGTTCTTC.

This clonotype has more than one count but fewer than ten. The chain joins TRBV6-1 to TRBJ2-1, with 11 nucleotides matching TRBD2. The CDR3 extends over 14 amino acids. V trimming: 8 bases; J trimming: 12 bases; junction bases outside the gene matches: 12. The germline V gene has CDR1 MNHNS and CDR2 SASEGT. The CDR3 region is CASESSGRFVGQFF. CDR3 bases: TGTGCCAGCGAATCTAGCGGGAGGTTCGTGGGGCAGTTCTTC.

This clonotype was seen more than once but under ten times. This sequence joins TRBV5-1 and TRBJ1-1; D ambiguous. The germline V and J ends were trimmed by 2 bases and 0 bases, with 11 bases remaining between them. The CDR3 contains 15 residues. The germline V gene has CDR1 SGHRS and CDR2 YFSETQ. The CDR3 nucleotides read TGCGCCAGCAGCTTCTCAGGAGCCGTGAACACTGAAGCTTTCTTT. This translates into CASSFSGAVNTEAFF.

The chain couples TRBV5-5 to TRBJ2-1, with 10 bases aligning to TRBD2. Germline V lookup: CDR1 SGHKS, CDR2 YYEKEE (reference sequence). Germline trimming cut 1 base from V and 8 bases from J; bases unmatched to any gene: 0. This CDR3 comprises 13 residues. The CDR3 spells CASSLTSGDEQFF. In nucleotides, the CDR3 is TGTGCCAGCAGCTTGACTAGCGGGGATGAGCAGTTCTTC.

The chain links TRBV5-1 to TRBJ2-2; 8 nucleotides match TRBD1. The J segment lost 6 bases and the V segment lost 0 bases, leaving 7 bases of the junction unmatched. Germline V gene sequence: CDR1 SGHRS, CDR2 YFSETQ. CDR3 length equals 16 residues. DNA of the CDR3: TGCGCCAGCAGCTTGGATCGGACAGGGCAGTCCGGGGAGCTGTTTTTT. Translating it yields CASSLDRTGQSGELFF.

V and J are TRBV20-1 and TRBJ2-1; D is tentatively TRBD1 or TRBD2 (6 bases each). Germline-derived CDR1 and CDR2 are DFQATT and SNEGSKA (reference sequence). CDR3 length: 12 amino acids. The ends were cut back, 3 bases at V and 7 bases at J, with 10 bases in the middle. Here the CDR3 DNA reads TGCAGTGCTAGGGGGGGCAGGAATGAGCAGTTCTTC. Its translation: CSARGGRNEQFF.

The V call is TRBV5-1, the J call TRBJ2-7; no firm D call. The CDR3 covers 14 residues. V dropped 0 bases and J dropped 5 bases, with 12 bases sitting between them. Germline V gene lookup returns CDR1 SGHRS and CDR2 YFSETQ. The CDR3 here is CASSLEAGSHEQYF. CDR3 nucleotides: TGCGCCAGCAGCTTGGAGGCCGGGTCCCACGAGCAGTACTTC. Variable domain in full (rest from reference TRBV5-1 and TRBJ2-7): KAGVTQTPRYLIKTRGQQVTLSCSPISGHRSVSWYQQTPGQGLQFLFEYFSETQRNKGNFPGRFSGRQFSNSRSEMNVSTLELGDSALYLCASSLEAGSHEQYFGPGTRLTVT.

V and J are TRBV6-1 and TRBJ1-4; TRBD1 agrees at 8 bases. From germline, CDR1 is MNHNS and CDR2 SASEGT. V lost 6 bases, J lost 8 bases, and 11 bases stayed unmatched. This CDR3 is 15 amino acids long. The CDR3 loop is CASRAGGRQEEKLFF. For the CDR3, the DNA is TGTGCCAGCAGGGCAGGGGGCCGGCAAGAAGAAAAACTGTTTTTT.